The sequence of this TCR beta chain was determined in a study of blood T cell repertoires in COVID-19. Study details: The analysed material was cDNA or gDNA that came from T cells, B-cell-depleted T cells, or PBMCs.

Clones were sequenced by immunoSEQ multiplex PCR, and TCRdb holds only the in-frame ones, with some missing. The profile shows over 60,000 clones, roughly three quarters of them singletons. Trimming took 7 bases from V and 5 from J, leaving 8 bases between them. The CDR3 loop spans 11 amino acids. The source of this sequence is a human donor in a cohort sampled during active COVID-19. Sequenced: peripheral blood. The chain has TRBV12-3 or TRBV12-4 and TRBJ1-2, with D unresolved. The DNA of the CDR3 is TGTGCCAGCACCCCAGGATATGGCTACACCTTC. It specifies CASTPGYGYTF.